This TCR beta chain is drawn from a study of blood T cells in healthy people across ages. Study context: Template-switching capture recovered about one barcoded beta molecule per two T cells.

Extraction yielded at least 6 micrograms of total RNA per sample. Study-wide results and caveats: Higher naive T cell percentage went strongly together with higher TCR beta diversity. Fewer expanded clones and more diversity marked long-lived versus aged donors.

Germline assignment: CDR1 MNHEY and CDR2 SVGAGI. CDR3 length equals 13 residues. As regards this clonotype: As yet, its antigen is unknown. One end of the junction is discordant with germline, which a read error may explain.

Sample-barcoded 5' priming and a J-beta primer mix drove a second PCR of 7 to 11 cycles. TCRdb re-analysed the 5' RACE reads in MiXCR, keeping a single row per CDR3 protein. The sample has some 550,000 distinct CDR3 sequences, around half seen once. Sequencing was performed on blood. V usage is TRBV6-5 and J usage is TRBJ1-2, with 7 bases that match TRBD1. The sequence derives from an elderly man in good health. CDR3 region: CATKTGSDYGYTF. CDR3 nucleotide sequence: TGTGCCACTAAGACAGGGTCCGACTATGGCTACACCTTT.